These T cell receptor beta chains were read from a single sample in a study of T cell responses to AZD1222 COVID-19 vaccine. The protocol was immunoSEQ multiplex PCR, while the TCRdb copy is restricted to in-frame clones and leaves out a portion. This sample has 100,000 to 120,000 clones, with more than 75% found just once. Sample: peripheral blood, taken on day 0 of AZD1222 vaccination. The receptors shown here come from an adult in good health. The CDR3 runs from the conserved cysteine through the conserved F or W. A D gene is named only where the DNA matches it firmly. Size values are once, few and many counts, or a class for expanded clones, and some rows have none.

clone size,V gene,J gene,D gene,CDR3 protein,CDR3 DNA
.,TRBV5-1,TRBJ2-1,.,CASSLNPRATRDLHEQFF,TGCGCCAGCAGCTTGAATCCTAGGGCCACACGGGACCTTCATGAGCAGTTCTTC
.,TRBV6-2/TRBV6-3,TRBJ1-2,TRBD1,CASSRGNTGTGYTF,TGTGCCAGCAGCAGGGGGAACACAGGAACCGGCTACACCTTC
.,TRBV27,TRBJ2-7,.,CASSSRTGSSYEQYF,TGTGCCAGCAGTTCGCGTACAGGGTCCTCCTACGAGCAGTACTTC
.,TRBV27,TRBJ2-1,.,CASSLVVSSYNEQFF,TGTGCCAGCAGTTTAGTCGTAAGCTCCTACAATGAGCAGTTCTTC
.,TRBV6-5,TRBJ1-6,TRBD1,CASRTGGHHLHF,TGTGCCAGCAGGACAGGGGGACACCATCTCCACTTT
many,TRBV19,TRBJ2-2,TRBD2,CASSRLAGGSGELFF,TGTGCCAGTAGCCGACTAGCGGGGGGGTCCGGGGAGCTGTTTTTT
.,TRBV29-1,TRBJ1-2,.,CSVDSGYTF,TGCAGCGTTGACAGCGGCTACACCTTC
.,TRBV12-5,TRBJ2-7,.,CASGPDPTFGYEQYF,TGTGCTAGTGGCCCTGACCCAACCTTCGGCTACGAGCAGTACTTC
once,TRBV4-1,TRBJ2-5,.,CASSQDPGAEETQYF,TGCGCCAGCAGCCAAGACCCGGGGGCCGAAGAGACCCAGTACTTC
.,TRBV6-6,TRBJ1-3,.,CASSYLEPDSGNTIYF,TGTGCCAGCAGTTACTTAGAACCGGACTCTGGAAACACCATATATTTT
.,TRBV15,TRBJ2-1,.,CATSRDRSSYNEQFF,TGTGCCACCAGCAGAGACAGGAGCTCCTACAATGAGCAGTTCTTC
.,TRBV6-2/TRBV6-3,TRBJ1-5,.,CASSTAYQPQHF,TGTGCCAGCAGTACGGCTTATCAGCCCCAGCATTTT
.,TRBV6-2/TRBV6-3,TRBJ1-5,.,CASSYWGVSNQPQHF,TGTGCCAGCAGTTACTGGGGGGTTAGCAATCAGCCCCAGCATTTT
few,TRBV5-1,TRBJ1-1,.,CASSFTTANTEAFF,TGCGCCAGCAGCTTTACGACAGCAAACACTGAAGCTTTCTTT
.,TRBV5-1,TRBJ2-7,TRBD2,CASSLNGGGAYEQYF,TGCGCCAGCAGCTTGAATGGCGGGGGGGCCTACGAGCAGTACTTC
.,TRBV19,TRBJ2-7,TRBD1,CASSIRDRGPYEQYF,TGTGCCAGTAGTATTCGGGACAGGGGTCCCTACGAGCAGTACTTC
.,TRBV7-8,TRBJ1-2,.,CASSLGGGGYGYTF,TGTGCCAGCAGCCTCGGTGGGGGGGGCTATGGCTACACCTTC
.,TRBV5-4,TRBJ2-3,.,CASSLRASPSTDTQYF,TGTGCCAGCAGCTTAAGGGCTAGCCCCAGCACAGATACGCAGTATTTT